A selection of T cell receptor beta chains follows, all from one sample in a study of ipilimumab plus nivolumab after autologous stem cell transplantation. Clones were sequenced by immunoSEQ multiplex PCR, and TCRdb holds only the in-frame ones, with some missing. Here the sample spans 84,000 or so clones, about 83% being singletons. Material: PBMCs, obtained in a trial of ipilimumab plus nivolumab as post-transplant consolidation. The origin of the receptors is a male donor with diffuse large B-cell lymphoma. Both conserved end residues are part of each CDR3. D genes are given only for firm matches. Clone size is stated in some rows and not others, as once, few, many or a class when expanded.

J gene | clone size | CDR3 length | V gene | D gene | CDR3 DNA | CDR3 protein
TRBJ2-5 | - | 16 | TRBV4-1 | - | TGCGCCAGCAGCCATGGCCTACAGATGGGCCAAGAGACCCAGTACTTC | CASSHGLQMGQETQYF
TRBJ1-2 | - | 15 | TRBV6-5 | - | TGTGCCAGCAGTCGAAGACAAACGACTAACTATGGCTACACCTTC | CASSRRQTTNYGYTF
TRBJ1-4 | - | 15 | TRBV7-2 | TRBD1 | TGTGCCAGCAGCTTACGACAGGGCTCTAATGAAAAACTGTTTTTT | CASSLRQGSNEKLFF
TRBJ1-2 | - | 15 | TRBV6-1 | - | TGTGCCAGCAGTTCCGGACAGAGGAGGGTCTATGGCTACACCTTC | CASSSGQRRVYGYTF
TRBJ1-1 | - | 12 | TRBV5-6 | - | TGTGCCAGCAGCTTCCAAAACACTGAAGCTTTCTTT | CASSFQNTEAFF
TRBJ1-1 | - | 13 | TRBV25-1 | - | TGTGCCAGCAGTGAAAGTCCGGGGACTGAAGCTTTCTTT | CASSESPGTEAFF
TRBJ2-6 | - | 14 | TRBV6-1 | - | TGTGCCAGCAGGTTGGCTGCGGGGGCCAACGTCCTGACTTTC | CASRLAAGANVLTF
TRBJ1-4 | - | 15 | TRBV4-1 | - | TGCGCCAGCAGCCAGCCTGGGACGACTAATGAAAAACTGTTTTTT | CASSQPGTTNEKLFF
TRBJ2-7 | - | 17 | TRBV14 | - | TGTGCCAGCAGCCAAGACCATTGGGGGCAGAGCTCCTACGAGCAGTACTTC | CASSQDHWGQSSYEQYF
TRBJ1-3 | - | 13 | TRBV2 | - | TGTGCCAGCAATACGGTCTCTGGAAACACCATATATTTT | CASNTVSGNTIYF
TRBJ2-7 | - | 11 | TRBV20-1 | - | TGCAGTGCTCTACGTTCGGGCGAGCAGTACTTC | CSALRSGEQYF
TRBJ2-2 | - | 17 | TRBV5-5 | TRBD2 | TGTGCCAGCAGCAGAGGGTGGATAGCGGGCAACACCGGGGAGCTGTTTTTT | CASSRGWIAGNTGELFF
TRBJ2-3 | - | 15 | TRBV5-8 | - | TGTGCCAGCAGCTTAGGTAACAGAGTCACAGATACGCAGTATTTT | CASSLGNRVTDTQYF
TRBJ2-3 | - | 14 | TRBV7-9 | TRBD2 | TGTGCCAGCAGCTTATCAGCGGGGGGGGATACGCAGTATTTT | CASSLSAGGDTQYF
TRBJ1-3 | - | 12 | TRBV5-4 | - | TGTGCCAGCAGCAGGACAGGAAACACCATATATTTT | CASSRTGNTIYF
TRBJ2-3 | - | 16 | TRBV6-1 | TRBD1 | TGTGCCAGCAGTGAGTCCGGGACAGGGCTCACAGATACGCAGTATTTT | CASSESGTGLTDTQYF
TRBJ2-2 | - | 14 | TRBV9 | - | TGTGCCAGCAGCGTAGTACTGGGCACCGGGGAGCTGTTTTTT | CASSVVLGTGELFF
TRBJ2-5 | - | 16 | TRBV6-5 | TRBD1 | TGTGCCAGCAGTTTGTACAGGGGCAAATCCCAAGAGACCCAGTACTTC | CASSLYRGKSQETQYF
TRBJ2-7 | once | 13 | TRBV25-1 | - | TGTGCCAGCAGTGAAGTCCATTCCTACGAGCAGTACTTC | CASSEVHSYEQYF
TRBJ1-2 | - | 13 | TRBV5-4 | TRBD1 | TGTGCCAGCAGCCCCATCAGGGGGCTAGGCTACACCTTC | CASSPIRGLGYTF
TRBJ1-6 | - | 13 | TRBV19 | - | TGTGCCAGTCGCCCAGGGCCCAATTCACCCCTCCACTTT | CASRPGPNSPLHF
TRBJ2-5 | - | 15 | TRBV28 | - | TGTGCCAGCAGACACCGAATTTATCGGGGGGAGACCCAGTACTTC | CASRHRIYRGETQYF
TRBJ2-1 | - | 15 | TRBV5-5 | TRBD1 | TGTGCCAGCACCCCGGACAGGTCCTCCTACAATGAGCAGTTCTTC | CASTPDRSSYNEQFF
TRBJ1-6 | - | 15 | TRBV11-2 | - | TGTGCCAGCAGCTTAGTAGGGGGTGGGGGTTCACCCCTCCACTTT | CASSLVGGGGSPLHF
TRBJ1-3 | - | 15 | TRBV30 | - | TGTGCCTGGAGAGAAGGGACCTACTCTGGAAACACCATATATTTT | CAWREGTYSGNTIYF
TRBJ2-3 | - | 15 | TRBV7-9 | - | TGTGCCAGCCTTAAGAGTCTCAGAAGCACAGATACGCAGTATTTT | CASLKSLRSTDTQYF